This T cell receptor beta chain is from a study of CD8 T cells in ankylosing spondylitis. Study outcomes and limitations: The authors found the disease-linked clones to be CD8+ and relatively rare in peripheral blood. Certain motif variants had earlier been reported in reactive arthritis synovial fluid and blood.

The CDR3 is 14 residues long. V lost 4 bases and J lost 0, with 7 bases in between. Germline V gene data show CDR1 as SNHLY and CDR2 as FYNNEI. This clonotype was seen many times. Its target is not known. Making use of molecular barcodes, quantitative 5'-RACE generated TCR beta libraries. TCRdb reprocessed the 5' RACE reads via MiXCR and lists one record per CDR3 protein. The data contain about 220,000 distinct CDR3 sequences, about a quarter of them singletons. This TCR came from a male donor with ankylosing spondylitis or in good health (not recorded which). Sequencing used blood, either unsorted or a sorted T cell fraction (not recorded which). This chain uses TRBV2 with TRBJ1-3; D remains ambiguous. CDR3 residues: CASSAGLSGNTIYF. DNA for the CDR3: TGTGCCAGCAGTGCTGGCCTCTCTGGAAACACCATATATTTT. Filled out from reference TRBV2 and TRBJ1-3, the complete variable domain reads EPEVTQTPSHQVTQMGQEVILRCVPISNHLYFYWYRQILGQKVEFLVSFYNNEISEKSEIFDDQFSVERPDGSNFTLKIRSTKLEDSAMYFCASSAGLSGNTIYFGEGSWLTVV.